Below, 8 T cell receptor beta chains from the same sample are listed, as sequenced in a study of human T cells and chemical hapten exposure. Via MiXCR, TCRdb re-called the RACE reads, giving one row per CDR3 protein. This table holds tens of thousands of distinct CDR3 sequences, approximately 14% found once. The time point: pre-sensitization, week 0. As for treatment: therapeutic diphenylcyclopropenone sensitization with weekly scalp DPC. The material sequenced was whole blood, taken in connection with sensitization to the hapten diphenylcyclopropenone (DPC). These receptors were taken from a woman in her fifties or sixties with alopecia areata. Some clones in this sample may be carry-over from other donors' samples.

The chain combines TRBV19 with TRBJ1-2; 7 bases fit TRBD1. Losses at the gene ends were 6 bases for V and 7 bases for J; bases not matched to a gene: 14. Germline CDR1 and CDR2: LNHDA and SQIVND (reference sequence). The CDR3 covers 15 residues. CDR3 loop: CASRTAQGGRSGYTF. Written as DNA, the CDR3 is TGTGCCAGTAGGACCGCCCAGGGGGGAAGGTCTGGCTACACCTTC.

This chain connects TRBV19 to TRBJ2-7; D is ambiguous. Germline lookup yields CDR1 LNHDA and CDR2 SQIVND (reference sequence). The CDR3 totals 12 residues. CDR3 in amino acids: CGTLSSGSEQYF. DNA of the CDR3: TGTGGCACATTAAGTTCCGGCTCCGAGCAGTACTTC.

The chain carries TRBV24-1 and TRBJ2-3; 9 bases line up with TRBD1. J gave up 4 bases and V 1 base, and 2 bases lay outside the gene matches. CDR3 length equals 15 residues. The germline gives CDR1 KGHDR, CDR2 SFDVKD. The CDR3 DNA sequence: TGTGCCACCAGTGATTTAGGGGACAGGGCAGATACGCAGTATTTT. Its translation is CATSDLGDRADTQYF.

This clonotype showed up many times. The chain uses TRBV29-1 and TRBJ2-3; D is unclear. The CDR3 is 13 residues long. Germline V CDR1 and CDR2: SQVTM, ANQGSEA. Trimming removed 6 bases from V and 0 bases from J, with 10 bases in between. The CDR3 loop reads CSVETASTDTQYF. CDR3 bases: TGCAGCGTCGAAACCGCTAGCACAGATACGCAGTATTTT.

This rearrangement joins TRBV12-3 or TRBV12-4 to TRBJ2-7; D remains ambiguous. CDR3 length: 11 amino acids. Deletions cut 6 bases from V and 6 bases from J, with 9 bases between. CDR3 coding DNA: TGTGCCAGCAGCCAGACCGGCGAGCAGTACTTC. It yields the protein CASSQTGEQYF.

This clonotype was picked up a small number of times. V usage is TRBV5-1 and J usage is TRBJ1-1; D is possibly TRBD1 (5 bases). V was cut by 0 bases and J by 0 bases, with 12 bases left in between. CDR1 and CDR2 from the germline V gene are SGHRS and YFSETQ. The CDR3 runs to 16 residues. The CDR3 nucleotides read TGCGCCAGCAGCTTGGTTGGTCAGGGAATGAACACTGAAGCTTTCTTT. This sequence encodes CASSLVGQGMNTEAFF. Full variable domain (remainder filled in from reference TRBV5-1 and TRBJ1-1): KAGVTQTPRYLIKTRGQQVTLSCSPISGHRSVSWYQQTPGQGLQFLFEYFSETQRNKGNFPGRFSGRQFSNSRSEMNVSTLELGDSALYLCASSLVGQGMNTEAFFGQGTRLTVV.

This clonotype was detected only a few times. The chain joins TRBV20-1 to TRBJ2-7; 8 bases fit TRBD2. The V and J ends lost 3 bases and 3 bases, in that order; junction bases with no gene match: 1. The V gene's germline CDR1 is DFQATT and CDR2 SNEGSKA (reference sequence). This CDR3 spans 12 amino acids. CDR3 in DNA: TGCAGTGCTAGCAGCGGGAGCTACGAGCAGTACTTC. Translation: CSASSGSYEQYF.

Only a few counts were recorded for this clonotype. The CDR3 region is CASSSIRDRGSGANVLTF. CDR3 nucleotide sequence: TGTGCCAGCAGCTCCATTAGGGACAGGGGCTCTGGGGCCAACGTCCTGACTTTC. The rearrangement joins TRBV11-2 to TRBJ2-6, with TRBD1 matching 10 bases. V dropped 4 bases and J dropped 0; count of bases not matched to a gene: 6. The germline CDR1 and CDR2 sequences are SGHAT and FQNNGV. The CDR3 covers 18 residues. Variable domain in full (rest from reference TRBV11-2 and TRBJ2-6): EAGVAQSPRYKIIEKRQSVAFWCNPISGHATLYWYQQILGQGPKLLIQFQNNGVVDDSQLPKDRFSAERLKGVDSTLKIQPAKLEDSAVYLCASSSIRDRGSGANVLTFGAGSRLTVL.